Each of the 26 T cell receptor beta chains below was sequenced from the same sample in a study of T cell responses to AZD1222 COVID-19 vaccine. TCRdb's table, derived via immunoSEQ multiplex PCR, lists solely in-frame clones and lacks some. The sample has about 100,000 clones, approximately 90% seen once. The specimen comprised peripheral blood, sampled 28 days after the second AZD1222 dose. These receptors were obtained from an adult who received the AZD1222 COVID-19 vaccine.

The CDR3 nucleotides read TGCGCCAGCAGCCCGGCGGGCAGCACCACTGAAGCTTTCTTT. This encodes CASSPAGSTTEAFF. V gene TRBV5-1 combines with J gene TRBJ1-1; D ambiguous. CDR3 size: 14 residues. Germline V gene sequence: CDR1 SGHRS, CDR2 YFSETQ. Trimming removed 4 bases from V and 4 bases from J, with 14 bases in between.

This clone was counted a few times. The chain employs TRBV6-5 and TRBJ1-1, with D perhaps TRBD1 (5 bases). The germline V gene has CDR1 MNHEY and CDR2 SVGAGI. The CDR3 is 13 residues long. V was cut by 10 bases and J by 4 bases, with 16 bases left in between. In DNA, the CDR3 is TGTGCCATCCGAACGGGAAGGGGCACTGAAGCTTTCTTT. Translated, it gives CAIRTGRGTEAFF.

The rearrangement joins TRBV2 to TRBJ1-6; D is undetermined. This CDR3 spans 16 amino acids. Germline V gene sequence: CDR1 SNHLY, CDR2 FYNNEI. Trimming cost V 3 bases and J 8 bases, with 17 bases left between them. For the CDR3, the DNA is TGTGCCAGCAGTGACTCCAGGACCGCTCGGGATTCACCCCTCCACTTT. It specifies CASSDSRTARDSPLHF.

The chain combines TRBV28 with TRBJ2-5, with 9 bases aligning to TRBD2. The germline gives CDR1 MDHEN, CDR2 SYDVKM. The V and J ends lost 2 bases and 2 bases, in that order; junction bases with no gene match: 6. The CDR3 runs to 16 residues. In nucleotides, the CDR3 is TGTGCCAGCAGTTTAGAAGCGACTAGCGGACAAGAGACCCAGTACTTC. This gives the protein CASSLEATSGQETQYF.

The V and J genes are TRBV7-8 and TRBJ1-6; 9 nucleotides agree with TRBD1. Per the germline V gene, CDR1 is SGHVS and CDR2 is FQNEAQ. The CDR3 has 15 residues. The V gene end was trimmed by 6 bases and the J gene end by 6 bases; junction bases not matched to a gene: 6. For the CDR3, the DNA is TGTGCCAGCAGACCCGGACAGGGGCTTAATTCACCCCTCCACTTT. It translates to CASRPGQGLNSPLHF.

The chain couples TRBV29-1 to TRBJ2-7, with a weak D call TRBD2 (5 bases). CDR1 and CDR2 from the germline V gene are SQVTM and ANQGSEA. V shed 5 bases and J shed 6 bases, with 14 bases lying between them. This CDR3 has 12 residues. CDR3 amino acids: CSVLRGYREQYF. The CDR3 DNA is TGCAGCGTTCTCCGGGGTTATCGCGAGCAGTACTTC.

This chain links TRBV7-8 with TRBJ1-1; D uncertain. This CDR3 is built from 13 residues. Germline V gives CDR1 SGHVS, CDR2 FQNEAQ. V was cut by 1 base and J by 1 base, with 4 bases left in between. This CDR3 reads CASSLERNTEAFF. CDR3 DNA: TGTGCCAGCAGCTTAGAGCGGAACACTGAAGCTTTCTTT.

The rearrangement links TRBV30 to TRBJ2-3, with TRBD1 matching over 7 bases. CDR3 length: 14 residues. V lost 1 base to trimming and J lost 4 bases; unmatched junction nucleotides: 5. Germline values: CDR1 GTSNPN, CDR2 SVGIG (reference sequence). The chain's CDR3 is CAWSGGGGADTQYF. CDR3 coding DNA: TGTGCCTGGAGTGGAGGGGGCGGCGCAGATACGCAGTATTTT.

This rearrangement joins TRBV19 to TRBJ2-1; 7 bases align to TRBD2. Looked up from germline, CDR1 is LNHDA and CDR2 is SQIVND (reference sequence). J gave up 0 bases and V 4 bases, and 6 bases lay outside the gene matches. The CDR3 spans 16 residues. CDR3 region: CASSTQGGSSYNEQFF. CDR3 DNA sequence: TGTGCCAGTAGTACTCAGGGCGGGAGCTCCTACAATGAGCAGTTCTTC.

This clone was seen a handful of times. This rearrangement joins TRBV28 to TRBJ2-5; 14 positions match TRBD2. The CDR3 contains 19 residues. V was pared by 6 bases and J by 5 bases, with 17 bases of the junction left unmatched. Germline CDR1 is MDHEN and CDR2 is SYDVKM. The CDR3 reads CASSTGLAGDMLEKETQYF. The CDR3, as DNA: TGTGCCAGCAGCACGGGACTAGCGGGAGACATGTTGGAGAAGGAGACCCAGTACTTC. Drawing the rest from reference TRBV28 and TRBJ2-5, the complete variable domain is DVKVTQSSRYLVKRTGEKVFLECVQDMDHENMFWYRQDPGLGLRLIYFSYDVKMKEKGDIPEGYSVSREKKERFSLILESASTNQTSMYLCASSTGLAGDMLEKETQYFGPGTRLLVL.

This chain links TRBV5-5 with TRBJ1-4; no clear D. Germline V gene lookup returns CDR1 SGHKS and CDR2 YYEKEE (reference sequence). V dropped 2 bases and J dropped 2 bases, with 19 bases sitting between them. The CDR3 is made up of 18 amino acids. The CDR3 reads CASSFGPFEIGTNEKLFF. The CDR3 bases are TGTGCCAGCAGCTTTGGACCATTTGAGATTGGGACTAATGAAAAACTGTTTTTT.

V gene TRBV3-1 (or the pseudogene TRBV3-2) combines with J gene TRBJ1-6; 7 positions agree with TRBD1. The CDR3 extends over 15 amino acids. Germline CDR1 reads LGHDT; CDR2 reads YNNKEL (reference sequence). V gave up 2 bases and J gave up 10 bases; unmatched junction bases: 8. Here the CDR3 reads CASSQLTGDRSPLHF. The CDR3 DNA follows: TGTGCCAGCAGCCAACTCACAGGGGATCGGTCACCCCTCCACTTT.

The V call is TRBV19, the J call TRBJ1-5, with no clear D. Trimming took 1 base from V and 7 from J, leaving 8 bases between them. Germline assignment: CDR1 LNHDA and CDR2 SQIVND (reference sequence). CDR3 length equals 13 residues. The CDR3 is CASSIGQEQPQHF. The CDR3 DNA follows: TGTGCCAGTAGTATAGGTCAGGAACAGCCCCAGCATTTT.

V usage is TRBV11-2 and J usage is TRBJ2-7; 9 nucleotides align to TRBD2. The J segment lost 5 bases and the V segment lost 4 bases, leaving 9 bases of the junction unmatched. The germline V gene encodes CDR1 SGHAT and CDR2 FQNNGV. The CDR3 runs 15 residues. Here the CDR3 DNA reads TGTGCCAGCAGCTCCGGACTAGCGAATTTTCACGAGCAGTACTTC. It yields the protein CASSSGLANFHEQYF.

Only a few counts were recorded for this clone. The rearrangement joins TRBV21-1 to TRBJ1-4; the table's D call of TRBD1 was not tested on the DNA. TRBV21-1 is tagged as a pseudogene. This CDR3 is 19 amino acids long. CDR3 in amino acids: CASEDPDRASLPTNEKLFF. For the CDR3, the DNA is TGTGCCAGCGAGGATCCGGACAGGGCGTCATTACCAACTAATGAAAAACTGTTTTTT.

This clone was detected only once. The chain has TRBV6-6 and TRBJ1-1, with D possibly being TRBD1 (5 bases). The CDR3 sequence is 12 residues long. With 8 bases removed from V and 3 bases from J, the gap between germline ends came to 10 bases. Germline V gene data show CDR1 as MNHNY and CDR2 as SVGAGI (reference sequence). This CDR3 reads CASGQGHTEAFF. CDR3 DNA sequence: TGTGCCAGCGGGCAGGGTCACACTGAAGCTTTCTTT.

The chain carries TRBV30 and TRBJ2-7, with 8 positions matching TRBD2. V was pared by 0 bases and J by 2 bases, with 6 bases of the junction left unmatched. Germline V lookup: CDR1 GTSNPN, CDR2 SVGIG (reference sequence). The CDR3 length is 15 residues. For the CDR3, the DNA is TGTGCCTGGAGTGTAAGGACTAGCCAGGCCTACGAGCAGTACTTC. Translating it yields CAWSVRTSQAYEQYF.

In its sample, this clone was seen a few times. The CDR3 nucleotides read TGTGCCAGCAGCCAAGCAGGCAGCTACTATGGCTACACCTTC. Amino acid sequence: CASSQAGSYYGYTF. The chain links TRBV3-1 (or the pseudogene TRBV3-2) to TRBJ1-2; D uncertain. Germline CDR1 is LGHDT and CDR2 is YNNKEL (reference sequence). Trimming left V 1 base short and J 3 bases short, with 9 bases between. This CDR3 is 14 amino acids long.

The V call is TRBV6-4, the J call TRBJ2-1; D might be TRBD2 (5 bases). Trimming left V 0 bases short and J 0 bases short, with 12 bases between. The CDR3 sequence is 17 residues long. The germline V gene has CDR1 MRHNA and CDR2 SNTAGT. The CDR3 reads CASSDSLTMSSYNEQFF. The CDR3 DNA reads TGTGCCAGCAGTGACTCTTTGACTATGTCCTCCTACAATGAGCAGTTCTTC.

The genes are TRBV10-3 and TRBJ2-1; D uncertain. There are 14 residues in the CDR3. Deletions cut 2 bases from V and 5 bases from J, with 10 bases between. Per the germline V gene, CDR1 is ENHRY and CDR2 is SYGVKD. The CDR3 region has the DNA TGTGCCATCAGTGAGACGGCCTCTAACAATGAGCAGTTCTTC. This codes for CAISETASNNEQFF.

V is TRBV27 and J is TRBJ1-2, with TRBD1 matching 7 bases. V lost 5 bases to trimming and J lost 5 bases; unmatched junction nucleotides: 5. This CDR3 is 13 amino acids long. Germline V gene lookup returns CDR1 MNHEY and CDR2 SMNVEV (reference sequence). DNA for the CDR3: TGTGCCAGCAGTCTCACAGGGGAATATGGCTACACCTTC. Translation: CASSLTGEYGYTF.

This clone was detected only a few times. This chain links TRBV12-5 with TRBJ2-3; 10 nucleotides line up with TRBD1. Trimming took 5 bases from V and 0 from J; bases not matched to a gene: 11. There are 18 residues in the CDR3. CDR1 is LGHNT, CDR2 FRNRAP, per germline. For the CDR3, the DNA is TGTGCTAGTGGTCAAGACAGGGGGCTACGGTTTAGCACAGATACGCAGTATTTT. It is translated as CASGQDRGLRFSTDTQYF.

The rearrangement uses TRBV11-2 and TRBJ2-7, with unresolved D. This CDR3 region has 11 residues. Germline V gene lookup returns CDR1 SGHAT and CDR2 FQNNGV. Trimming removed 5 bases from V and 4 bases from J, with 6 bases in between. The CDR3 here is CASSQVYEQYF. The DNA for the CDR3 is TGTGCCAGCAGCCAAGTATACGAGCAGTACTTC. The complete variable domain, with remaining parts taken from reference TRBV11-2 and TRBJ2-7, reads EAGVAQSPRYKIIEKRQSVAFWCNPISGHATLYWYQQILGQGPKLLIQFQNNGVVDDSQLPKDRFSAERLKGVDSTLKIQPAKLEDSAVYLCASSQVYEQYFGPGTRLTVT.

This chain links TRBV2 with TRBJ2-7, with D uncertain. V was trimmed by 1 base and J by 4 bases, leaving 5 bases between them. The germline gives CDR1 SNHLY, CDR2 FYNNEI. The CDR3 extends over 12 amino acids. The CDR3 DNA is TGTGCCAGCAGTGAAGATCCATACGAGCAGTACTTC. It yields the protein CASSEDPYEQYF.

J is TRBJ2-1 and V is TRBV7-9; the D gene is possibly TRBD2 (6 bases). This CDR3 has 19 residues. V dropped 1 base and J dropped 0 bases, with 19 bases sitting between them. The germline V gene encodes CDR1 SEHNR and CDR2 FQNEAQ (reference sequence). The CDR3 loop is CASSLETGFAGPSYNEQFF. CDR3 DNA sequence: TGTGCCAGCAGCTTAGAGACCGGGTTTGCGGGACCCTCCTACAATGAGCAGTTCTTC.

CDR3 DNA sequence: TGTGCCAGCAGCTTGCAGGGCGGCCCCCAGCATTTT. Its translation is CASSLQGGPQHF. This sequence joins TRBV5-4 and TRBJ1-5, with D perhaps TRBD1 (5 bases). The CDR3 extends over 12 amino acids. Germline V gene lookup returns CDR1 SGHNT and CDR2 YYREEE (reference sequence). V lost 1 base to trimming and J lost 10 bases, with 9 bases between them.